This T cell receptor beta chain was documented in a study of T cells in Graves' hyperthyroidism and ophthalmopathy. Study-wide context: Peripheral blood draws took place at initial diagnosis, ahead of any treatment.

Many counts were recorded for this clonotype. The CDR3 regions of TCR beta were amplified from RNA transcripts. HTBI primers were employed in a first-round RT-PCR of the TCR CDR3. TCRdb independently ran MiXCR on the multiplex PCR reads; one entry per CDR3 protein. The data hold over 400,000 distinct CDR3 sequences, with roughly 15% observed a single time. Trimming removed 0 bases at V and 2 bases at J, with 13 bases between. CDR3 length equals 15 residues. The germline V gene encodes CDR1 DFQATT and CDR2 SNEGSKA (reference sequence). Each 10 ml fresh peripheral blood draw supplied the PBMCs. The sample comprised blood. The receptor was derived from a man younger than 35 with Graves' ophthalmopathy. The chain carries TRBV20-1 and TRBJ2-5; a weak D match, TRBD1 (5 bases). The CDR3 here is CSARDARASQETQYF. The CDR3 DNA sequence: TGCAGTGCTAGAGATGCCAGGGCCTCACAAGAGACCCAGTACTTC.